This is a list of T cell receptor beta chains from one sample in a study of shared clonotypes between healthy human individuals. Profiled with immunoSEQ multiplex PCR; TCRdb holds only in-frame clones, not every one. This sample has under 1,100,000 clones, with roughly 75% found just once. Sequencing was performed on memory CD4+ T cells sorted from blood. All receptors come from a man aged 18 to 29 in good health. Both conserved end residues are part of each CDR3. D genes are given only for firm matches. Size tells how often a clone was seen (once, few, many) or the class of an expanded clone, and some rows leave it out.

D gene	V gene	clone size	J gene	CDR3 DNA	CDR3 protein
-	TRBV23-1	-	TRBJ1-5	TGCGCCAGCACCTCACCCGGGAGCCACGGAACCTATAGCAATCAGCCCCAGCATTTT	CASTSPGSHGTYSNQPQHF
TRBD1	TRBV6-6	-	TRBJ2-7	TGTGCCAGCAGTTACGGACAGGGATCCTACGAGCAGTACTTC	CASSYGQGSYEQYF
-	TRBV5-5	-	TRBJ1-4	TGTGCCAGCAGCTTGGAAGGGTCTGCTAATGAAAAACTGTTTTTT	CASSLEGSANEKLFF
TRBD2	TRBV19	-	TRBJ2-1	TGTGCCAGTAGTATAGAAGCGGGAGGTCACAATGAGCAGTTCTTC	CASSIEAGGHNEQFF
-	TRBV19	-	TRBJ1-4	TGTGCCAGTAGTGGCTGGGGTGAAAAACTGTTTTTT	CASSGWGEKLFF
-	TRBV6-5	-	TRBJ2-7	TGTGCCAGCAGAAGCGAGGGGGAGCAGTACTTC	CASRSEGEQYF
TRBD2	TRBV6-5	-	TRBJ2-7	TGTGCCAGCAGGCGAGAAGCGGGAGGGCTTTACGAGCAGTACTTC	CASRREAGGLYEQYF
-	TRBV5-1	once	TRBJ1-2	TGCGCCAGCAGCTTGTTTGGGGACGACTATGGCTACACCTTC	CASSLFGDDYGYTF
TRBD1	TRBV5-1	-	TRBJ2-7	TGCGCCAGCAGCTCCGGGACAGGGACTTACGAGCAGTACTTC	CASSSGTGTYEQYF
-	TRBV2	few	TRBJ2-3	TGTGCCAGCAGGCTCACAGGGCCCGATACGCAGTATTTT	CASRLTGPDTQYF
-	TRBV5-1	-	TRBJ1-4	TGCGCCAGCAGCTTGGAATTCCCAGGGAATGAAAAACTGTTTTTT	CASSLEFPGNEKLFF
-	TRBV28	-	TRBJ1-2	TGTGCCAGCAGTTTATCCCGAGGGTATGGCTACACCTTC	CASSLSRGYGYTF
-	TRBV5-1	-	TRBJ2-7	TGCGCCAGCAGCTTGTACAGCCCCCACTACGAGCAGTACTTC	CASSLYSPHYEQYF
TRBD2	TRBV5-1	-	TRBJ2-3	TGCGCCAGCAGCTGGTCCTCTAGCGGGTCGACAGATACGCAGTATTTT	CASSWSSSGSTDTQYF